This T cell receptor (beta chain) was found in a study of blood T cell repertoires in COVID-19. The wider study: Samples of COVID-19 (acute and convalescent) were obtained from the United States, Italy and Spain.

V lost 3 bases, J lost 1 base, and 10 bases stayed unmatched. This CDR3 comprises 18 residues. Germline-derived CDR1 and CDR2 are MGHRA and YSYEKL. As handled by the study authors: From reference gene primer amplification, estimates of nucleated cell counts were derived. The assay was immunoSEQ multiplex PCR, and TCRdb's table has in-frame clones only and misses some. V, J and clone size were drawn from that table, and D and trimming were deduced from the DNA. Of around 50,000 clones in the sample, over 65% are singletons; the top ten hold roughly 5%. The chain uses TRBV4-1 and TRBJ2-2, with TRBD1 matching over 8 bases. Specimen: peripheral blood. The clonotype was recovered from a human donor in a cohort sampled during active COVID-19. The CDR3 here is CASSQNPWDRMNTGELFF. The CDR3 region has the DNA TGCGCCAGCAGCCAGAACCCCTGGGACAGGATGAACACCGGGGAGCTGTTTTTT.